This T cell receptor (beta chain) comes out of a study of T cell responses to AZD1222 COVID-19 vaccine. Study-level results: Only 5 or 6 people who got AZD1222 tested seropositive at baseline. It should be noted that donors were predominantly white British and more often female, and clonal diversity was possibly underestimated. Epitopes outside B.1.351 and B.1.1.7 mutated regions reportedly drew nearly half of spike TCRs. The study found Spike-specific TCR breadth and depth rose after two AZD1222 doses.

The method was immunoSEQ multiplex PCR; TCRdb's version includes in-frame clones alone and lacks a portion of them. Altogether approximately 150,000 clones are present, 94% being singletons, with the ten largest covering 1.3%. This clone was recorded once. Its antigen is not known. This CDR3 spans 18 amino acids. The V gene's germline CDR1 is LNHDA and CDR2 SQIVND (reference sequence). The V and J ends lost 5 bases and 0 bases, in that order; junction bases with no gene match: 12. The receptor comes from an adult in good health. The sequences come from peripheral blood, collected on day 0 of AZD1222 vaccination. The chain links TRBV19 to TRBJ1-1; 10 bases line up with TRBD1. CDR3 DNA: TGTGCCAGTAGTCCGAGGGGACAGGGGTGGAACATGAACACTGAAGCTTTCTTT. The encoded protein is CASSPRGQGWNMNTEAFF.